What follows are 3 T cell receptor beta chains derived from one specimen sequenced in a study of shared clonotypes between healthy human individuals. Assay: immunoSEQ multiplex PCR; the TCRdb copy retains only in-frame clones and omits some. The sample carries around 940,000 clones, more than 75% recorded once. The material sequenced was memory CD4+ T cells sorted from blood. Specified subset: CD45RA-negative fraction. The receptors were sampled from a man younger than 35 in good health.

CDR3 coding DNA: TGTGCCAGCAGTGACGGACAGTACCACACAGATACGCAGTATTTT. This codes for CASSDGQYHTDTQYF. The V gene is TRBV6-1, the J gene TRBJ2-3; D perhaps matches TRBD1 (6 bases). CDR3 size: 15 residues. Trimming removed 3 bases from V and 2 bases from J, with 12 bases in between. Germline V lookup: CDR1 MNHNS, CDR2 SASEGT.

This chain uses TRBV7-9 with TRBJ2-7; 7 bases map to TRBD2. Germline CDR1 reads SEHNR; CDR2 reads FQNEAQ (reference sequence). The J segment lost 7 bases and the V segment lost 5 bases, leaving 14 bases of the junction unmatched. The CDR3 is 15 residues long. CDR3 in DNA: TGTGCCAGCAGCCTCACATTCGGGGGGAAGGGTGAGCAGTACTTC. Encoded protein: CASSLTFGGKGEQYF.

This clone has only a few counts. The chain is built from TRBV30 and TRBJ1-2, with D possibly being TRBD1 (6 bases). The V end was cut by 1 base, the J end by 4 bases, with 10 bases between. Germline CDR1 GTSNPN, CDR2 SVGIG (reference sequence). There are 13 residues in the CDR3. DNA for the CDR3: TGTGCCTGGAGTGGAGACAGGACCTATGGCTACACCTTC. Translated: CAWSGDRTYGYTF.